The clone carrying this TCR gamma chain came up a few times. The antigen remains unidentified. TCRdb's listed protein matches a much larger clone and diverges from this DNA's translation at residue 11, likely through a read error; the protein shown comes from the DNA. The CDR3 extends over 14 amino acids. Each case's genomic DNA was extracted from ten roughly 5.5-µm formalin-fixed paraffin-embedded scrolls. Control biopsies came from endoscopy for reflux, dyspepsia or gastritis. LymphoTrack primers amplified TRG sequences from around 210 ng of biopsy DNA. TCRdb re-processed the multiplex PCR reads using CATT. Of 250 to 350 gamma-chain clones in the sample, about 55% were seen once. The sample is drawn from a study of intestinal T cells in coeliac disease. Whole-study results and caveats: Some TCR sequences were likely missing due to degraded FFPE-derived DNA. Reported leave-one-out accuracy of TRD kmer clustering was around 91%. Age differed significantly between coeliac patients and controls.

The sequence came from a human donor who served as a control with a normal duodenal biopsy, not a healthy volunteer. The material sequenced was a duodenal biopsy. The J gene is TRGJP1, the V gene TRGV10. TRGV10 has ORF status, its function being uncertain. CDR3 nucleotides: TGTGCTGCGTGGGACAATACCACTGGTTGGTCCAAGATATTT. Its translation is CAAWDNTTGWSKIF.